This T cell receptor (beta chain) was profiled in a study of monozygotic twins with inflammatory bowel disease. From its re-call of the 5' RACE reads, TCRdb lists each CDR3 protein once, without DNA. This repertoire comprises about 350,000 distinct CDR3 sequences; its ten largest clones make up 2% to 2.5%. The CDR3 totals 17 residues. Germline V lookup: CDR1 LGHDT, CDR2 YNNKEL (reference sequence). The sequenced sample consisted of blood. The receptor was derived from a human donor with ulcerative colitis or Crohn's disease, or a healthy co-twin of an affected twin (not recorded which). The chain has TRBV3-1 and TRBJ2-2; the D call from TCRdb, TRBD1, cannot be confirmed without DNA. This CDR3 is CASSRENRGQTTGELFF. The full variable domain, its missing parts supplied by reference TRBV3-1 and TRBJ2-2, is DTAVSQTPKYLVTQMGNDKSIKCEQNLGHDTMYWYKQDSKKFLKIMFSYNNKELIINETVPNRFSPKSPDKAHLNLHINSLELGDSAVYFCASSRENRGQTTGELFFGEGSRLTVL.